This T cell receptor beta chain comes out of a study of beta chain features in type 1 diabetes. As concerns this clone: Its specificity is not known.

Reverse transcription of all isolated RNA meant that expressed TCRB transcripts were sequenced. Sequencing was performed with immunoSEQ multiplex PCR; in TCRdb, only in-frame clones are kept and a portion is missing. The data contain almost 250,000 clones, around an eighth of them seen just once; the ten biggest clones take up about 0.026%. The study, taken as a whole, reports: Shortening that was moderate but significant affected the TCRB CDR3s of Type 1 diabetes patients in all four CD4+ subsets. Type 1 diabetes patients had VDJ junctions that carried fewer insertions and more deletions. The naive, central memory and Treg TCRB repertoires of patients appeared to be more similar to one another than those of healthy donors.

The authors sorted CD4+ naive, central memory, regulatory and stem cell-like memory cells via CD45RO/CCR7/CD25/CD127/CD95/CD27. This clonotype was obtained from a middle-aged woman in good health. What was sequenced was naive CD4+ T cells from blood.

The CDR3 DNA follows: TGTGCCAGCAGTGAACCTCGACAGGGGGCCTCCTCCTATAATTCACCCCTCCACTTT. This sequence encodes CASSEPRQGASSYNSPLHF. The V and J genes are TRBV2 and TRBJ1-6, with 10 nucleotides matching TRBD1. The length of the CDR3 is 19 residues. CDR1 and CDR2 from the germline V gene are SNHLY and FYNNEI. Trimming cost V 2 bases and J 0 bases; bases outside gene matches: 7.